Listed here are 24 T cell receptor beta chains from one sample, sequenced in a study of cytomegalovirus exposure and HLA in healthy donors (dated by TCRdb to 2016 to 2017). Preparation of the library involved the immunoSEQ multiplex PCR assay. For the multiplex PCR, a mixture combining 60 forward primers for TCR Vbeta segments and 13 reverse primers for TCR Jbeta segments was used. This is the immuneACCESS table as TCRdb keeps it, with only in-frame sequences that have V and J called. A part of the clones is gone; compared with another copy, unresolved V genes explain less than half, and the rest is unexplained. This sample holds about 190,000 clones; approximately 78% were observed only once. The ten largest clonotypes hold approximately 2.4% of the sample. Input material: PBMCs. These TCRs come from a male donor in good health and CMV-seronegative.

The chain uses TRBV9 and TRBJ2-5; 9 bases agree with TRBD2. The CDR3 has 16 residues. The junction had 7 bases not matched to a gene; V was cut back by 0 bases and J by 4 bases. Germline CDR1 is SGDLS and CDR2 is YYNGEE. The CDR3 DNA follows: TGTGCCAGCAGCGTAGGGCTAGCGGGAATAGGAGAGACCCAGTACTTC. Its translation is CASSVGLAGIGETQYF.

The chain employs TRBV5-6 and TRBJ2-5, with 9 positions matching TRBD2. Trimming cost V 0 bases and J 2 bases; bases outside gene matches: 8. The CDR3 has 17 amino acids. CDR1 and CDR2 (germline): SGHDT, YYEEEE. This CDR3 is CASSLGPEREAQETQYF. The DNA of the CDR3 is TGTGCCAGCAGCTTGGGCCCGGAGCGGGAGGCGCAAGAGACCCAGTACTTC.

V usage is TRBV7-3 and J usage is TRBJ2-1; D is undetermined. Germline values: CDR1 SGHTA, CDR2 FQGTGA. The CDR3 sequence is 13 residues long. Trimming took off 2 bases at V and 3 bases at J, with 5 bases between the two ends. CDR3 nucleotides: TGTGCCAGCAGCTTAGGAGACTACAATGAGCAGTTCTTC. Translated, it gives CASSLGDYNEQFF.

This rearrangement joins TRBV18 to TRBJ2-1, with TRBD2 matching over 11 bases. This CDR3 spans 14 amino acids. Germline-derived CDR1 and CDR2 are KGHSH and LQKENI. V shed 3 bases and J 8 bases; nucleotides not matched to a gene: 3. The CDR3 sequence is CASSPTSGVDEQFF. The CDR3 nucleotides read TGTGCCAGCTCACCGACTAGCGGGGTCGATGAGCAGTTCTTC. Based on the CDR3 plus reference TRBV18 and TRBJ2-1, the full variable domain is NAGVMQNPRHLVRRRGQEARLRCSPMKGHSHVYWYRQLPEEGLKFMVYLQKENIIDESGMPKERFSAEFPKEGPSILRIQQVVRGDSAAYFCASSPTSGVDEQFFGPGTRLTVL.

V is TRBV25-1 and J is TRBJ2-3; tentatively, D is TRBD2 (5 bases). Germline V gene lookup returns CDR1 MGHDK and CDR2 SYGVNS. There are 15 residues in the CDR3. V was shortened by 4 bases and J by 0 bases, with 11 bases between the two germline ends. The CDR3 bases are TGTGCCAGCAGTGCTCCGGGAACTAGCACAGATACGCAGTATTTT. It codes for CASSAPGTSTDTQYF. Variable domain in full (rest from reference TRBV25-1 and TRBJ2-3): EADIYQTPRYLVIGTGKKITLECSQTMGHDKMYWYQQDPGMELHLIHYSYGVNSTEKGDLSSESTVSRIRTEHFPLTLESARPSHTSQYLCASSAPGTSTDTQYFGPGTRLTVL.

The gene calls are TRBV28 and TRBJ1-4; the match to TRBD1 covers 7 bases. The V segment lost 6 bases and the J segment 2 bases; nucleotides outside the gene matches: 3. CDR3 length: 14 residues. Per the germline V gene, CDR1 is MDHEN and CDR2 is SYDVKM. The CDR3 region has the DNA TGTGCCAGCAGGGAACAGGGGACTAATGAAAAACTGTTTTTT. It is translated as CASREQGTNEKLFF.

The V call is TRBV6-5, the J call TRBJ2-7; D might be TRBD1 (6 bases). Trimming pared 4 bases from V and 5 bases from J, leaving 12 bases between. Germline V gene sequence: CDR1 MNHEY, CDR2 SVGAGI. The CDR3 sequence is 13 residues long. The CDR3 sequence is CASSSTGFDEQYF. The CDR3 DNA reads TGTGCCAGCAGTTCTACAGGGTTCGACGAGCAGTACTTC.

The gene calls are TRBV7-9 and TRBJ1-4, with 7 bases aligning to TRBD1. Germline CDR1 SEHNR, CDR2 FQNEAQ (reference sequence). This CDR3 contains 14 residues. Trimming cost V 8 bases and J 7 bases; bases outside gene matches: 10. CDR3 in DNA: TGTGCCAGCGGGGCCACAGGGGTGGTTGAAAAACTGTTTTTT. It is translated as CASGATGVVEKLFF.

The chain employs TRBV6-1 and TRBJ2-7; possibly TRBD1 for D (6 bases). V was pared by 10 bases and J by 6 bases, with 19 bases between. Germline CDR1 reads MNHNS; CDR2 reads SASEGT. The CDR3 runs to 13 residues. The CDR3 sequence: CATNTGLSREQYF. The CDR3 DNA sequence: TGTGCCACCAACACAGGGCTCTCGCGCGAGCAGTACTTC.

This chain joins TRBV28 and TRBJ1-2; perhaps TRBD1 as D (5 bases). The CDR3 is made up of 13 amino acids. V was cut by 6 bases and J by 8 bases, with 16 bases left in between. Per germline, CDR1 MDHEN and CDR2 SYDVKM. The CDR3 reads CASRNPSGDGYTF. The CDR3 DNA is TGTGCCAGCAGGAACCCTTCGGGGGACGGCTACACCTTC.

This clone has just a few counts. The V gene is TRBV7-9, the J gene TRBJ1-4; D remains ambiguous. This CDR3 is 15 amino acids long. Trimming took off 3 bases at V and 2 bases at J, with 10 bases between the two ends. Looked up from germline, CDR1 is SEHNR and CDR2 is FQNEAQ (reference sequence). The CDR3 reads CASSLEVDTNEKLFF. The CDR3 nucleotides are TGTGCCAGCAGCTTGGAGGTGGACACTAATGAAAAACTGTTTTTT.

This sequence joins TRBV7-9 and TRBJ2-6, with D hard to call. Germline V gene data show CDR1 as SEHNR and CDR2 as FQNEAQ (reference sequence). CDR3 size: 15 residues. The V and J ends lost 5 bases and 2 bases respectively, with 10 bases between them. The CDR3 sequence is CASSTTVTGANVLTF. In nucleotides, the CDR3 is TGTGCCAGCAGCACTACTGTCACTGGGGCCAACGTCCTGACTTTC.

The chain uses TRBV9 and TRBJ2-2, with D possibly matching TRBD1 (6 bases). Looked up from germline, CDR1 is SGDLS and CDR2 is YYNGEE. The CDR3 runs 14 residues. V was cut by 4 bases and J by 3 bases, with 10 bases left in between. CDR3 region: CASSTWTDTGELFF. In nucleotides, the CDR3 is TGTGCCAGCAGCACTTGGACAGACACCGGGGAGCTGTTTTTT.

The chain joins TRBV30 to TRBJ1-4, with 7 bases that match TRBD1. Trimming cost V 5 bases and J 4 bases; bases outside gene matches: 7. Germline V CDR1 and CDR2: GTSNPN, SVGIG (reference sequence). The CDR3 spans 14 residues. The CDR3 bases are TGTGCCTGGGCTTCCGGGACAGATAATGAAAAACTGTTTTTT. Protein product: CAWASGTDNEKLFF.

V is TRBV5-4 and J is TRBJ2-7; 11 nucleotides match TRBD1. Germline V gene sequence: CDR1 SGHNT, CDR2 YYREEE (reference sequence). The CDR3 runs 14 residues. With V trimmed by 4 bases and J by 2 bases, 2 bases remained unmatched. The CDR3 bases are TGTGCCAGCAGCCGGGGACAGGGGGCCTACGAGCAGTACTTC. Its translation is CASSRGQGAYEQYF.

The V call is TRBV4-2, the J call TRBJ1-1; D is unclear. The CDR3 sequence is 15 residues long. Trimming took 4 bases from V and 0 from J, leaving 12 bases between them. CDR1 is LGHNA and CDR2 is YNFKEQ in the germline V gene. CDR3 DNA: TGTGCCAGCAGCCCCTGGAGGCAGTTGAACACTGAAGCTTTCTTT. Its translation is CASSPWRQLNTEAFF.

This chain connects TRBV19 to TRBJ2-5; D is ambiguous. This CDR3 has 15 residues. CDR1 is LNHDA, CDR2 SQIVND, per germline (reference sequence). Between the trimmed V and J ends, which lost 7 bases and 5 bases, there was a span of 20 bases. The CDR3 spells CASTPRALVGETQYF. The CDR3 coding sequence is TGTGCCAGTACCCCCCGTGCCCTTGTCGGGGAGACCCAGTACTTC.

The V call is TRBV5-4, the J call TRBJ1-5; TRBD1 agrees at 11 bases. The CDR3 has 18 residues. Germline CDR1 SGHNT, CDR2 YYREEE (reference sequence). V was clipped by 4 bases and J by 0 bases; unmatched bases: 9. Here the CDR3 reads CASSIGQGAKYSNQPQHF. The CDR3 DNA reads as TGTGCCAGCAGCATCGGACAGGGGGCTAAGTATAGCAATCAGCCCCAGCATTTT.

The chain has TRBV28 and TRBJ2-5; 10 bases are a match to TRBD2. V lost 6 bases, J lost 10 bases, and 11 bases stayed unmatched. This CDR3 contains 14 residues. Germline V gene data show CDR1 as MDHEN and CDR2 as SYDVKM. CDR3 nucleotide sequence: TGTGCCAGCAGGGAAGCGGGGGGGACCCTTGTCCAGTACTTC. Translation gives CASREAGGTLVQYF.

The gene calls are TRBV4-3 and TRBJ2-5, with D possibly TRBD1 on 6 matching bases. Gene TRBJ2-7 matches the end of the DNA better, so the J call may be wrong. The CDR3 is 14 residues long. CDR1 LGHNA and CDR2 YSLEER come from the germline V gene. The DNA of the CDR3 is TGCGCCAGCAGCCAAGAACACAGGGCTAACGAGCAGTACTTC. The encoded protein is CASSQEHRANEQYF.

The chain carries TRBV20-1 and TRBJ2-7; no definite D call. Germline V gene sequence: CDR1 DFQATT, CDR2 SNEGSKA (reference sequence). Trimming took off 2 bases at V and 6 bases at J, with 8 bases between the two ends. The CDR3 consists of 11 residues. This CDR3 is CSARLVSEQYF. As DNA, the CDR3 is TGCAGTGCTAGACTAGTCTCCGAGCAGTACTTC.

The chain employs TRBV6-5 and TRBJ1-3, with 7 bases fitting TRBD1. This CDR3 comprises 15 residues. Germline V gene data show CDR1 as MNHEY and CDR2 as SVGAGI. V was pared by 5 bases and J by 0 bases, with 4 bases of the junction left unmatched. In DNA, the CDR3 is TGTGCCAGCAGTGGGACAGCGCACTCTGGAAACACCATATATTTT. Protein sequence: CASSGTAHSGNTIYF.

This chain links TRBV28 with TRBJ1-2; no firm D call. With 6 bases removed from V and 5 bases from J, the gap between germline ends came to 13 bases. Germline-derived CDR1 and CDR2 are MDHEN and SYDVKM. The CDR3 runs to 13 residues. CDR3 bases: TGTGCCAGCAGCCGAGAATCCGGGTATGGCTACACCTTC. Translated: CASSRESGYGYTF.

The chain combines TRBV10-1 with TRBJ2-1; TRBD1 matches 9 bases. After removal of 8 bases from V and 5 bases from J, the junction contained 4 bases not matched to a gene. CDR1 and CDR2 from the germline V gene are WNHNN and SYGVQD (reference sequence). CDR3 length: 13 residues. The CDR3 DNA sequence: TGCGCCAGCCTGGGACAGGGTAACAATGAGCAGTTCTTC. This sequence encodes CASLGQGNNEQFF.